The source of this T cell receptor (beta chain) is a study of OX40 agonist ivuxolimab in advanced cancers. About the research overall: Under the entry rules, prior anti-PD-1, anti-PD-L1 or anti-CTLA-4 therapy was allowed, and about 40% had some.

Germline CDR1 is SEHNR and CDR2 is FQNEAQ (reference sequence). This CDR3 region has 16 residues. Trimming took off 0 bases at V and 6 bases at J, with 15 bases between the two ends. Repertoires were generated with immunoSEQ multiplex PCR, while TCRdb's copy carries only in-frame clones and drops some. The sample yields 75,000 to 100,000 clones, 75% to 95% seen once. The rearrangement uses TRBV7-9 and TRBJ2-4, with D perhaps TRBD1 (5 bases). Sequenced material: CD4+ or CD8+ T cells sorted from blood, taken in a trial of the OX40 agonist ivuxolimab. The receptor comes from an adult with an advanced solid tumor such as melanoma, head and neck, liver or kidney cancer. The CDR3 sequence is CASSLAGRGNLNIQYF. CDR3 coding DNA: TGTGCCAGCAGCTTAGCGGGGCGCGGTAACTTAAACATTCAGTACTTC.